This T cell receptor (beta chain) is drawn from a study of T cell responses to AZD1222 COVID-19 vaccine. Study-wide points: Spike-spanning, vaccine-associated CD4 TCRs were dominant at 160-218 and 743-854. Nearly half of the spike-specific TCRs reportedly recognize variant regions that carry no mutations. Clonal diversity was possibly underestimated, and the donors were mostly white British, with more females.

About this clone: What it recognizes is unknown.

Sequencing was performed with immunoSEQ multiplex PCR; in TCRdb, only in-frame clones are kept and a portion is missing. Of over 100,000 clones in the sample, about 89% were seen once. Germline CDR1 is SGHRS and CDR2 is YFSETQ. V lost 2 bases to trimming and J lost 7 bases, with 12 bases between them. The CDR3 length is 14 residues. The specimen comprised peripheral blood, sampled on day 0 of AZD1222 vaccination. The receptor was derived from an adult in good health. This chain links TRBV5-1 with TRBJ1-4, with D perhaps TRBD1 (6 bases). DNA for the CDR3: TGCGCCAGCAGCTTACTCGGGGGCGGTGAAAAACTGTTTTTT. Amino acid sequence: CASSLLGGGEKLFF.